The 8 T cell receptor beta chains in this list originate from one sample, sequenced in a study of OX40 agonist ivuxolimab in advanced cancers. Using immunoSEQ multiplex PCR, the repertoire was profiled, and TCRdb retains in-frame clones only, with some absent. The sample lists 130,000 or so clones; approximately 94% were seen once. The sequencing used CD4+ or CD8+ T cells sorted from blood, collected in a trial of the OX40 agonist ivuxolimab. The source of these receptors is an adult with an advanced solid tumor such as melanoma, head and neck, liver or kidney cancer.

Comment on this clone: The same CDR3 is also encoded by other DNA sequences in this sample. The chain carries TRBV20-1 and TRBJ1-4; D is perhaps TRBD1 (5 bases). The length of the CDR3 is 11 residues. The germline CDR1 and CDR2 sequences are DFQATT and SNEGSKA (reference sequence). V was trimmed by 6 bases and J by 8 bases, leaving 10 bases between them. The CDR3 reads CSARGGEKLFF. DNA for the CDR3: TGCAGTGCCCGGGGGGGGGAAAAACTGTTTTTT.

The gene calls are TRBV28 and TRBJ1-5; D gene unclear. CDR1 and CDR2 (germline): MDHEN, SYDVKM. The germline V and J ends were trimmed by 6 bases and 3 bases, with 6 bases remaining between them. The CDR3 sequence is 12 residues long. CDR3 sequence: CASSSNNQPQHF. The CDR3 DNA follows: TGTGCCAGCAGCTCTAACAATCAGCCCCAGCATTTT.

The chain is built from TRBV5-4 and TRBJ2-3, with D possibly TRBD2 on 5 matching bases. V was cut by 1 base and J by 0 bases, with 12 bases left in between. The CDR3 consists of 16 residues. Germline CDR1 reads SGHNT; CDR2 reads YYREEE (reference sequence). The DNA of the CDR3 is TGTGCCAGCAGCTTGAGGGTTGGCGGGAGCACAGATACGCAGTATTTT. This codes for CASSLRVGGSTDTQYF.

Here the CDR3 DNA reads TGTGCCAGCAGCTTAGGACAGTTAAATGAAAAACTGTTTTTT. Its translation: CASSLGQLNEKLFF. This rearrangement joins TRBV7-2 to TRBJ1-4; D is possibly TRBD1 (5 bases). Deletions cut 1 base from V and 5 bases from J, with 8 bases between. The germline V gene has CDR1 SGHTA and CDR2 FQGNSA. This CDR3 comprises 14 residues.

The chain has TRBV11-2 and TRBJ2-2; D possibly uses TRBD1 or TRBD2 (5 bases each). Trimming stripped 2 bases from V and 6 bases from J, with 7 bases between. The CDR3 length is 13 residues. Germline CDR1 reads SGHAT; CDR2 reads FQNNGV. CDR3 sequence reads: CASSLRGAGELFF. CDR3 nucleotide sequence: TGTGCCAGCAGCTTACGAGGGGCCGGGGAGCTGTTTTTT.

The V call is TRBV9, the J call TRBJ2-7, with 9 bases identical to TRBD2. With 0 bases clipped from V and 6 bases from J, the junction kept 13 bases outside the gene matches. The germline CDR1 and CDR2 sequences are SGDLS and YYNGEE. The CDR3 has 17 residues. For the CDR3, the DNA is TGTGCCAGCAGCGTAGGCGTTAGCGGGAGTCGAGCAGTCGAGCAGTACTTC. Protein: CASSVGVSGSRAVEQYF. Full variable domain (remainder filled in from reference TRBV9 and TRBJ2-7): DSGVTQTPKHLITATGQRVTLRCSPRSGDLSVYWYQQSLDQGLQFLIQYYNGEERAKGNILERFSAQQFPDLHSELNLSSLELGDSALYFCASSVGVSGSRAVEQYFGPGTRLTVT.

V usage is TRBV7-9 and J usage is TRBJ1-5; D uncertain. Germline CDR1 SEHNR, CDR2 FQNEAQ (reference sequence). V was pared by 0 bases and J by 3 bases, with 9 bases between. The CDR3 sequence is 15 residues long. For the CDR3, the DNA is TGTGCCAGCAGCTTAGCGGAGGCCAACAATCAGCCCCAGCATTTT. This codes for CASSLAEANNQPQHF.

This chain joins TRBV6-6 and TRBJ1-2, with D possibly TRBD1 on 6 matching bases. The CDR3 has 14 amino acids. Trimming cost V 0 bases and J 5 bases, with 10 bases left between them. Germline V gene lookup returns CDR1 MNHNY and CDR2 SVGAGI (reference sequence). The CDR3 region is CASSYSGGRYGYTF. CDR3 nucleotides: TGTGCCAGCAGTTACTCAGGGGGACGGTATGGCTACACCTTC.